This is a list of T cell receptor beta chains from one sample in a study of shared clonotypes between healthy human individuals. Some clones are missing from TCRdb's copy, which holds only in-frame ones; the method was immunoSEQ multiplex PCR. The data show more than 550,000 clones, roughly nine tenths seen once. Sequencing was carried out using naive CD8+ T cells sorted from blood. These receptors came from a young man in good health. The CDR3 runs from the conserved cysteine through the conserved F or W. The order of the fields is clone size, J gene, D gene, V gene, CDR3 DNA, CDR3 protein. A D gene is named only where the DNA matches it firmly. Size tells how often a clone was seen (once, few, many) or the class of an expanded clone, and some rows leave it out.

size: NA; J: TRBJ2-5; D: NA; V: TRBV10-3; DNA: TGTGCCATCAGTGACCCAAGCAGACGGGGAGAGACCCAGTACTTC; CDR3: CAISDPSRRGETQYF
size: NA; J: TRBJ2-7; D: NA; V: TRBV2; DNA: TGTGCCAGCAGTGTGGGGAACGAGCAGTACTTC; CDR3: CASSVGNEQYF
size: NA; J: TRBJ2-7; D: NA; V: TRBV5-1; DNA: TGCGCCAGCAGCTTGGTGGGCCTAGGGTCGAACGAGCAGTACTTC; CDR3: CASSLVGLGSNEQYF
size: NA; J: TRBJ2-1; D: TRBD1; V: TRBV9; DNA: TGTGCCAGCAAAGGGACAGGGGAGGGCAATGAGCAGTTCTTC; CDR3: CASKGTGEGNEQFF
size: NA; J: TRBJ1-1; D: NA; V: TRBV6-1; DNA: TGTGCCAGCTGCCAGGGGTGGACTGAAGCTTTCTTT; CDR3: CASCQGWTEAFF
size: once; J: TRBJ2-7; D: NA; V: TRBV7-2; DNA: TGTGCCAGCAGCTTATGGCGGAAGGGATCCTACGAGCAGTACTTC; CDR3: CASSLWRKGSYEQYF
size: once; J: TRBJ2-5; D: NA; V: TRBV4-1; DNA: TGCGCCAGCAGCGAGAATTTCGCCAGGACCCAAGAGACCCAGTACTTC; CDR3: CASSENFARTQETQYF
size: NA; J: TRBJ1-2; D: NA; V: TRBV27; DNA: TGTGCCAGCAGCCTACGGGGCTTTTGGGGCTACACCTTC; CDR3: CASSLRGFWGYTF
size: NA; J: TRBJ2-7; D: TRBD1; V: TRBV28; DNA: TGTGCCAGCAGTGTCCGGGACAGTGGACTCTACGAGCAGTACTTC; CDR3: CASSVRDSGLYEQYF
size: NA; J: TRBJ2-7; D: TRBD2; V: TRBV10-1; DNA: TGCGCCAGCAGTGAATCGGGGAGGGCCGGCGAGCAGTACTTC; CDR3: CASSESGRAGEQYF
size: NA; J: TRBJ2-7; D: TRBD2; V: TRBV27; DNA: TGTGCCAGCAGTTTAAGCGGGAGCTCCTACGAGCAGTACTTC; CDR3: CASSLSGSSYEQYF
size: NA; J: TRBJ2-2; D: NA; V: TRBV18; DNA: TGTGCCAGCTCACCATATCCGAACACCGGGGAGCTGTTTTTT; CDR3: CASSPYPNTGELFF
size: NA; J: TRBJ2-2; D: NA; V: TRBV29-1; DNA: TGCAGCGTTGAACCCCTACAGATCACCGGGGAGCTGTTTTTT; CDR3: CSVEPLQITGELFF
size: NA; J: TRBJ2-3; D: NA; V: TRBV5-6; DNA: TGTGCCAGCAGATTTACCACAGATACGCAGTATTTT; CDR3: CASRFTTDTQYF
size: NA; J: TRBJ2-1; D: TRBD2; V: TRBV18; DNA: TGTGCCAGCTCAGGGGCTAGCGGACTCTACAATGAGCAGTTCTTC; CDR3: CASSGASGLYNEQFF
size: NA; J: TRBJ1-2; D: NA; V: TRBV2; DNA: TGTGCCAGCAGTGAAGCGGCCGGGACATCTTATGGCTACACCTTC; CDR3: CASSEAAGTSYGYTF
size: NA; J: TRBJ2-1; D: NA; V: TRBV10-3; DNA: TGTGCCATCAGTGGAGGATTCGGGGATGAGCAGTTCTTC; CDR3: CAISGGFGDEQFF
size: NA; J: TRBJ2-7; D: NA; V: TRBV28; DNA: TGTGCCAGCAGTTTATTGCGAGGGTCTATGCACTTGGGGCAGTACTTC; CDR3: CASSLLRGSMHLGQYF
size: few; J: TRBJ2-4; D: NA; V: TRBV6-1; DNA: TGTGCCAGCAGTGAAGCGGACAGTGGTTTTGACATTCAGTACTTC; CDR3: CASSEADSGFDIQYF
size: NA; J: TRBJ2-4; D: NA; V: TRBV30; DNA: TGTGCCTGGAATAGCAATTTAGCCAAAAACATTCAGTACTTC; CDR3: CAWNSNLAKNIQYF
size: once; J: TRBJ2-7; D: TRBD2; V: TRBV5-4; DNA: TGTGCCAGCAGCTCGGATTCGGTAGCGGGACTGTACTACGAGCAGTACTTC; CDR3: CASSSDSVAGLYYEQYF
size: NA; J: TRBJ2-7; D: NA; V: TRBV27; DNA: TGTGCCAGCAGTCCGTGGACGGCCATTTACGAGCAGTACTTC; CDR3: CASSPWTAIYEQYF
size: few; J: TRBJ2-7; D: NA; V: TRBV7-9; DNA: TGTGCCAGCAGCTTACCTTCGGGAATCGGCTACGAGCAGTACTTC; CDR3: CASSLPSGIGYEQYF
size: NA; J: TRBJ1-5; D: NA; V: TRBV28; DNA: TGTGCCAGCAGGCCGGGGCTAAGTACTCAGCCCCAGCATTTT; CDR3: CASRPGLSTQPQHF
size: NA; J: TRBJ2-1; D: TRBD2; V: TRBV11-2; DNA: TGTGCCAGCAGCTTAGATCTCATCTGGGCTAGCGGGAGAAGGAATGAGCAGTTCTTC; CDR3: CASSLDLIWASGRRNEQFF
size: NA; J: TRBJ2-7; D: NA; V: TRBV2; DNA: TGTGCCAGCAGGGGAAGCGCCTACGAGCAGTACTTC; CDR3: CASRGSAYEQYF
size: few; J: TRBJ1-4; D: NA; V: TRBV5-4; DNA: TGTGCCAGCAGCTTGGAAGGGGATGAAAAACTGTTTTTT; CDR3: CASSLEGDEKLFF
size: few; J: TRBJ2-2; D: NA; V: TRBV4-3; DNA: TGCGCCAGCAGCCCGACGAGCAATGACATGAACACCGGGGAGCTGTTTTTT; CDR3: CASSPTSNDMNTGELFF